Below are 8 T cell receptor beta chains sequenced from a single sample in a study of T-cell reconstitution after alpha-beta-depleted transplantation in children (dated by TCRdb to the mid-2010s). Library prep was done by PCR. Sequencing took place on an Illumina HiSeq 2500. Molecular barcoding was employed in the preparation of TCR libraries, with unique molecular identifiers being used to normalize TCRbeta repertoire quantification. The public reads were quality trimmed at Q25 with fastp and then assembled into clones with MiXCR by TCRdb, keeping productive beta chains. Rows with one shared CDR3 protein collapse into an entry with the most common genes and DNA. A total of 200,000 to 300,000 distinct CDR3 sequences appear in this sample, over 20% of them only once. The ten largest clonotypes hold 2% to 3% of the sample. Taken with the paper, the label for treatment or condition translates to: allogeneic hematopoietic cell transplantation with graft depleted of TCRalphabeta T cells and CD19 B cells.

The input for sequencing was PBMCs, taken before TCRalphabeta/CD19-depleted stem cell transplant. The receptors were sampled from a girl aged 2-10 years with Fanconi anemia, due to receive a stem cell transplant.

At least ten counts were recorded for this clonotype. The chain links TRBV29-1 to TRBJ2-1; a possible D gene is TRBD2 (5 bases). V gave up 6 bases and J gave up 5 bases, with 17 bases separating them. The length of the CDR3 is 14 residues. Germline values: CDR1 SQVTM, CDR2 ANQGSEA. The CDR3 loop is CSVAEGGRDNEQFF. Here the CDR3 DNA reads TGCAGCGTGGCCGAGGGCGGTAGAGACAATGAGCAGTTCTTC.

The rearrangement uses TRBV6-5 and TRBJ2-1; D possibly corresponds to TRBD2 (6 bases). V lost 0 bases, J lost 0 bases, and 12 bases lay in between. The V gene's germline CDR1 is MNHEY and CDR2 SVGAGI. This CDR3 contains 17 residues. The CDR3 nucleotides are TGTGCCAGCAGTTACTCGGCCGGGGGTAGCTCCTACAATGAGCAGTTCTTC. Translation: CASSYSAGGSSYNEQFF.

This chain connects TRBV5-1 to TRBJ2-7; TRBD1 matches at 7 bases. Germline lookup yields CDR1 SGHRS and CDR2 YFSETQ. The V gene end was trimmed by 4 bases and the J gene end by 3 bases; junction bases not matched to a gene: 7. This CDR3 is built from 14 residues. The chain's CDR3 is CASSGVTGNYEQYF. The CDR3 DNA follows: TGCGCCAGCAGCGGGGTGACAGGGAACTACGAGCAGTACTTC.

The chain is built from TRBV5-1 and TRBJ2-1; 7 bases fit TRBD1. The CDR3 extends over 15 amino acids. The trim removed 4 bases at V and 0 bases at J, leaving 4 bases unmatched. The germline CDR1 and CDR2 sequences are SGHRS and YFSETQ. CDR3 DNA sequence: TGCGCCAGCAGCCCTGACAGGGCCTCCTACAATGAGCAGTTCTTC. It specifies CASSPDRASYNEQFF.

The chain employs TRBV29-1 and TRBJ2-7; 9 bases are shared with TRBD1. The CDR3 contains 13 residues. The ends lost 4 bases at V and 6 bases at J; junction bases unmatched: 7. CDR1 SQVTM and CDR2 ANQGSEA come from the germline V gene. The CDR3 loop is CSVGQGDISEQYF. The CDR3 DNA follows: TGCAGCGTTGGACAGGGGGATATCTCCGAGCAGTACTTC.

This clonotype was detected many times. The chain joins TRBV27 to TRBJ2-7, with 8 bases identical to TRBD2. The CDR3 extends over 18 amino acids. The germline CDR1 and CDR2 sequences are MNHEY and SMNVEV (reference sequence). V shed 5 bases and J 3 bases; nucleotides not matched to a gene: 18. The CDR3 region is CASSVTVPAGALIYEQYF. The CDR3, as DNA: TGTGCCAGCAGTGTGACAGTCCCAGCGGGGGCCTTGATCTACGAGCAGTACTTC.

This clonotype appeared many times. The chain couples TRBV12-3 or TRBV12-4 to TRBJ1-1; D remains ambiguous. The V gene lost 5 bases and the J gene lost 5 bases, with 6 bases spanning the gap. This CDR3 spans 11 amino acids. As DNA, the CDR3 is TGTGCCAGCAGTCACCCGACTGAAGCTTTCTTT. This translates into CASSHPTEAFF.

This clonotype was seen ten or more times. V is TRBV29-1 and J is TRBJ2-7, with 9 nucleotides matching TRBD1. Germline V gene data show CDR1 as SQVTM and CDR2 as ANQGSEA. J lost 1 base, V lost 2 bases, and 3 bases had no gene match. The CDR3 covers 14 residues. The CDR3 sequence is CSVEPGQGSYEQYF. The DNA of the CDR3 is TGCAGCGTTGAACCGGGACAGGGTTCCTACGAGCAGTACTTC.